This T cell receptor (beta chain) came from a study of graft-versus-host responses after intestinal transplantation. Study summary: All recipients were given anti-thymocyte globulin induction, and tacrolimus and steroids were then administered for three to four years. Study-wide points: The authors found GvH clones in recipient marrow, some appearing first in ileum or blood. Where graft-donor T cell macrochimerism was present, patients had high graft-versus-host to host-versus-graft clonal ratios in allografts.

This clone came up a few times. In germline, CDR1 is LGHNA, CDR2 YNFKEQ. Trimming cost V 3 bases and J 7 bases, with 4 bases left between them. This CDR3 spans 11 amino acids. Investigators plated some 200,000 CFSE-labeled responder cells together with some 200,000 irradiated stimulator cells labeled with violet dye. Sorted after the reaction were proliferating CFSE-low CD3+CD4+ and CD3+CD8+ responders. The protocol was immunoSEQ multiplex PCR, while the TCRdb copy is restricted to in-frame clones and leaves out a portion. The sample lists roughly 23,000 clones; about 45% were seen once. The chain recombines TRBV4-2 with TRBJ2-1; D ambiguous. The source of this sequence is a human patient who was an organ donor for intestinal transplantation. Sequencing was performed on alloreactive CD8+ T cells from a mixed lymphocyte reaction culture, taken before transplantation. Subset given: CFSE-low proliferating T cells sorted from roughly 6-day pre-transplant mixed lymphocyte reaction (GvH or HvG direction). CDR3 loop: CASSQINEQFF. Written as DNA, the CDR3 is TGTGCCAGCAGCCAGATAAATGAGCAGTTCTTC.